The subject of this entry is one T cell receptor beta chain. Its antigen is unidentified. This entry is derived from a study of cytomegalovirus exposure and HLA in healthy donors. CDR3 length equals 12 residues. Trimming took 3 bases from V and 7 from J, leaving 9 bases between them. Germline V gene lookup returns CDR1 SEHNR and CDR2 FQNEAQ (reference sequence). This PCR relied on a set of 60 Vbeta primers and 13 Jbeta primers. Clones were sequenced by immunoSEQ multiplex PCR, and TCRdb holds only the in-frame ones, with some missing. The data show around 170,000 clones, with about 80% seen just once and about 0.5% held by the top ten. Study observations and caveats: The study recorded around 160 TCR beta chains that were cytomegalovirus-associated. Analysis performed later found more than 15,000 TCR beta sequences associated with HLA alleles at 0.05 false discovery rate.

The origin of this receptor is a woman aged 50 to 65 in good health and CMV-seronegative. Sequencing was carried out using PBMCs. The V call is TRBV7-9, the J call TRBJ1-1, with a possible D match to TRBD1 (5 bases). The CDR3 nucleotides read TGTGCCAGCAGCTTGGGCCAGGGTGAAGCTTTCTTT. Amino acid sequence: CASSLGQGEAFF.